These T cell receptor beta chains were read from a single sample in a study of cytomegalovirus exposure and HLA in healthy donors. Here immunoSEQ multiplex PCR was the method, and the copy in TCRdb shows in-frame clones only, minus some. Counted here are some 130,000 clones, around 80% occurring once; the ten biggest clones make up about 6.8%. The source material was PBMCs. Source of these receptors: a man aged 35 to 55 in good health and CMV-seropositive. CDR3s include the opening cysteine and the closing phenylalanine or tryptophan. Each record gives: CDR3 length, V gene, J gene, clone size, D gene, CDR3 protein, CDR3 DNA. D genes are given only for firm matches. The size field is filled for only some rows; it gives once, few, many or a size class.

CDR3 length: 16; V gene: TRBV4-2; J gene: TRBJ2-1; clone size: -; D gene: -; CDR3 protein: CASSQDRTGAMNEQFF; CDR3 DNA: TGTGCCAGCAGCCAAGATCGAACGGGAGCTATGAATGAGCAGTTCTTC
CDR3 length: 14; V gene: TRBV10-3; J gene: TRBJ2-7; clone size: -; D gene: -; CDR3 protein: CAISAEGGSYEQYF; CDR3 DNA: TGTGCCATCAGTGCAGAAGGAGGGTCCTACGAGCAGTACTTC
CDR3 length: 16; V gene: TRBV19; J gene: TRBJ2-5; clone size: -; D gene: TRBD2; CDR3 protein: CASSAGTSGRGETQYF; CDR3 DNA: TGTGCCAGTAGTGCCGGGACTAGCGGGAGAGGCGAGACCCAGTACTTC
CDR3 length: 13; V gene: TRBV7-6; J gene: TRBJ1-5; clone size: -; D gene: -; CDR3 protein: CASSSGEHQPQHF; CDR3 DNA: TGTGCCAGCAGCTCAGGGGAGCATCAGCCCCAGCATTTT
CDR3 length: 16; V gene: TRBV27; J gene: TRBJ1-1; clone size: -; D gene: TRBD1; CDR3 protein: CASKLIQTGGRTEAFF; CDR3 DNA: TGTGCCAGCAAGCTGATACAAACAGGGGGGAGGACTGAAGCTTTCTTT
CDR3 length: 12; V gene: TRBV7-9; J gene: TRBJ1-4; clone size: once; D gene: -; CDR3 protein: CGIQATNEKLFF; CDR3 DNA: TGTGGGATCCAGGCAACTAATGAAAAACTGTTTTTT
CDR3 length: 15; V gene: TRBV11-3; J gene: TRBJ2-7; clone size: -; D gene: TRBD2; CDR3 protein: CASSQGLAGHYEQYF; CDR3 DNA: TGTGCCAGCAGCCAAGGACTAGCGGGTCACTACGAGCAGTACTTC
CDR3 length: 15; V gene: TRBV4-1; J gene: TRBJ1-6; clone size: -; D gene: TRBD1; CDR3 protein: CASSLKTGYGSPLHF; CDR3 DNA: TGCGCCAGCAGCCTTAAGACAGGGTACGGTTCACCCCTCCACTTT
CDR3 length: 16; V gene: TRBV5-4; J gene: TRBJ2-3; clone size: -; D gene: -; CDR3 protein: CASSLAAGPGTDTQYF; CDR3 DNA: TGTGCCAGCAGCTTGGCGGCAGGGCCGGGCACAGATACGCAGTATTTT
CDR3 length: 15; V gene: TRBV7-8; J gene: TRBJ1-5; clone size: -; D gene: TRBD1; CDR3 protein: CASSWSQGGGQPQHF; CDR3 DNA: TGTGCCAGCAGCTGGTCTCAGGGGGGAGGCCAGCCCCAGCATTTT
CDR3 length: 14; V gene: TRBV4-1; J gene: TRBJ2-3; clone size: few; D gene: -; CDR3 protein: CASKSGSATDTQYF; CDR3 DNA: TGCGCCAGCAAGTCCGGGAGTGCCACAGATACGCAGTATTTT
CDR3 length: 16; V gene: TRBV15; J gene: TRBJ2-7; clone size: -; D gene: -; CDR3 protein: CATSRGGTGEGYEQYF; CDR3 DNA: TGTGCCACCAGCAGAGGCGGGACGGGAGAAGGCTACGAGCAGTACTTC
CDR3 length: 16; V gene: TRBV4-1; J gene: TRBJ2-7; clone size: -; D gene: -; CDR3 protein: CASSQAQRASSYEQYF; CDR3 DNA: TGCGCCAGCAGCCAGGCCCAGCGGGCGAGCTCCTACGAGCAGTACTTC
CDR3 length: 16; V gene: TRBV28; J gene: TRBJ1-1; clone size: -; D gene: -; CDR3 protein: CASTQPGRVQNTEAFF; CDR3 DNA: TGTGCCAGCACCCAACCCGGGAGGGTACAGAACACTGAAGCTTTCTTT
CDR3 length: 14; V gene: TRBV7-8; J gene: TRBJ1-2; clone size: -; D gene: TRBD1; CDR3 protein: CASSLGQGRNGYTF; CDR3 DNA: TGTGCCAGCAGCTTAGGACAGGGAAGGAACGGCTACACCTTC